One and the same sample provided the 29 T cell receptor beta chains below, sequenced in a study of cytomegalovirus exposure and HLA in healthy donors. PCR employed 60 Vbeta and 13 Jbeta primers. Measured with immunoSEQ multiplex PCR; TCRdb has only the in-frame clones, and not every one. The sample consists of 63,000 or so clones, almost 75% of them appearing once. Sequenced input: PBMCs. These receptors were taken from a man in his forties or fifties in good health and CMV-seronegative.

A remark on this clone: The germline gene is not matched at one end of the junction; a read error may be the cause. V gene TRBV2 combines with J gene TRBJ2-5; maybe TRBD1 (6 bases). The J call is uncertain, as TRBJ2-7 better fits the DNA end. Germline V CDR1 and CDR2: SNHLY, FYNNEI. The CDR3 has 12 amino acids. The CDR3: CASSEDRYEQYF. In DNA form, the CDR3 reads TGTGCCAGCAGCGAAGACAGGTACGAGCAGTACTTC.

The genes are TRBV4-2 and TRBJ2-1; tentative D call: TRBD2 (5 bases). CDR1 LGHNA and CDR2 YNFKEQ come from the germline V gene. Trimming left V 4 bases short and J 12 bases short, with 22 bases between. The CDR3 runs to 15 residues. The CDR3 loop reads CASSRIDSSVLGQFF. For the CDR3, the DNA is TGTGCCAGCAGCCGCATCGACTCCTCCGTACTAGGGCAGTTCTTC.

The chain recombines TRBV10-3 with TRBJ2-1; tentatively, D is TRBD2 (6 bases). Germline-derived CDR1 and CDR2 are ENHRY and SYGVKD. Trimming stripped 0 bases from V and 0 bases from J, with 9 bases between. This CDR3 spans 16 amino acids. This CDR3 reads CAISESGGDSYNEQFF. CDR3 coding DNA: TGTGCCATCAGTGAGTCCGGCGGGGACTCCTACAATGAGCAGTTCTTC.

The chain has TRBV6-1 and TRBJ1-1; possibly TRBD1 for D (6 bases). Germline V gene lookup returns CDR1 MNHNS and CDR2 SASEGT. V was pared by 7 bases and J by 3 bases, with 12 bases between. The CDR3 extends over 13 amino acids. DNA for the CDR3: TGTGCCAGCACCCGGGCAGGGGACACTGAAGCTTTCTTT. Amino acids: CASTRAGDTEAFF.

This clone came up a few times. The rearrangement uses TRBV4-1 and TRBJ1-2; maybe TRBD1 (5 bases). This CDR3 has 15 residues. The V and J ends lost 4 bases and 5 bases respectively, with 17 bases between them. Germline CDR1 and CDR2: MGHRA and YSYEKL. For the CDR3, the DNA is TGCGCCAGCAGCCTCAGGGTCTCTCCCAGGTATGGCTACACCTTC. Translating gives CASSLRVSPRYGYTF.

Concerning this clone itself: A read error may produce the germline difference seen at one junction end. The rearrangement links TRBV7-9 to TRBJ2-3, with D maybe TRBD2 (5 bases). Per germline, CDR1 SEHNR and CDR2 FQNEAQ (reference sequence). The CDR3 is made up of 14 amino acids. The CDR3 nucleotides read TGTTCCAGCAGCTTAGTTCGGGGTACCGATACGCAGTATTTT. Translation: CSSSLVRGTDTQYF.

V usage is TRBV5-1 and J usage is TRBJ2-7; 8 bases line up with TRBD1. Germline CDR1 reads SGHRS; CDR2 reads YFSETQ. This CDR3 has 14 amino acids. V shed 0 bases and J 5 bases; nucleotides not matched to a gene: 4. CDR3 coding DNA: TGCGCCAGCAGCTTGGCGGCAGGGGGCAACGAGCAGTACTTC. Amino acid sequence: CASSLAAGGNEQYF.

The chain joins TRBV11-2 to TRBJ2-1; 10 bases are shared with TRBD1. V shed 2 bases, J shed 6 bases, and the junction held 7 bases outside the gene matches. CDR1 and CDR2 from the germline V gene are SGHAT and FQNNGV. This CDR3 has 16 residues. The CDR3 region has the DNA TGTGCCAGCAGCTTATCGCGGGACAGGGGTTCCAATGAGCAGTTCTTC. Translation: CASSLSRDRGSNEQFF.

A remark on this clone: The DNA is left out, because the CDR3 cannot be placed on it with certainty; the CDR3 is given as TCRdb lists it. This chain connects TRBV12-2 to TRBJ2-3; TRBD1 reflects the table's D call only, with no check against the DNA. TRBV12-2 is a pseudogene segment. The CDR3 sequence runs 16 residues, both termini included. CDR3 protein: CASRLKVGQGTDTQYF.

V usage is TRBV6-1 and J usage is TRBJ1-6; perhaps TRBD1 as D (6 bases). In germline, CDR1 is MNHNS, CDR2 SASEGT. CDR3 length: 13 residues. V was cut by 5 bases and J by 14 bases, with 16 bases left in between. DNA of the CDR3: TGTGCCAGCAGTTCAGGGGCCCATCGATCCCTCCACTTT. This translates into CASSSGAHRSLHF.

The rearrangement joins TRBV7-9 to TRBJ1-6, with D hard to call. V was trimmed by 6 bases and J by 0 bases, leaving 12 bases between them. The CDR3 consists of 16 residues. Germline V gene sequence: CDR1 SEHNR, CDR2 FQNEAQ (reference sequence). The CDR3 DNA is TGTGCCAGCAGTTATCGAGAGAGCTCCTATAATTCACCCCTCCACTTT. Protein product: CASSYRESSYNSPLHF.

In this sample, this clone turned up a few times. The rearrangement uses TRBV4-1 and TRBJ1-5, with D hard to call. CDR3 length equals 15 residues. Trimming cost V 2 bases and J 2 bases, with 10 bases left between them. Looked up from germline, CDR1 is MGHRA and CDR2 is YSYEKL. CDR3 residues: CASSQFGIGNQPQHF. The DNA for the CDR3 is TGCGCCAGCAGCCAATTCGGTATTGGCAATCAGCCCCAGCATTTT.

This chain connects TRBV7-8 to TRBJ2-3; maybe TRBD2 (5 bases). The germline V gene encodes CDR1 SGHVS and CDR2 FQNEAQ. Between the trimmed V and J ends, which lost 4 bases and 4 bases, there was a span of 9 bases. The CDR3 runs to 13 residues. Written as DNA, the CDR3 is TGTGCCAGCAGCTCCGGGCGGGCAGATACGCAGTATTTT. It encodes CASSSGRADTQYF. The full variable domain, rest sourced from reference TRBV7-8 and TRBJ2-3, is GAGVSQSPRYKVAKRGQDVALRCDPISGHVSLFWYQQALGQGPEFLTYFQNEAQLDKSGLPSDRFFAERPEGSVSTLKIQRTQQEDSAVYLCASSSGRADTQYFGPGTRLTVL.

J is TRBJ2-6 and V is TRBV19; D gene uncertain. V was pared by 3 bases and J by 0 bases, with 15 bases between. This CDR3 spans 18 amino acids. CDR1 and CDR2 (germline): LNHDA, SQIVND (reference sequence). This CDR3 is CASSMTGVPFSGANVLTF. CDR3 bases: TGTGCCAGTAGTATGACTGGAGTGCCGTTCTCTGGGGCCAACGTCCTGACTTTC.

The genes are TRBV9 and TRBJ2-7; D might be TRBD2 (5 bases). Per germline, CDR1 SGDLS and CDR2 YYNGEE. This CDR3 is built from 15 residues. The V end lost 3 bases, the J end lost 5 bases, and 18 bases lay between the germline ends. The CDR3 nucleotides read TGTGCCAGCAGCGCGGGAACCTTGGGGAAGAACGAGCAGTACTTC. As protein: CASSAGTLGKNEQYF.

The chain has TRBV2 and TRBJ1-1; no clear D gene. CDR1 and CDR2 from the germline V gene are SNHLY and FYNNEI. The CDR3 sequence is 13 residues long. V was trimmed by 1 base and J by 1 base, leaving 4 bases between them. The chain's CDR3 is CASSEDWNTEAFF. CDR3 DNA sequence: TGTGCCAGCAGTGAAGACTGGAACACTGAAGCTTTCTTT. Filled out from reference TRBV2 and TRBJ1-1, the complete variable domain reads EPEVTQTPSHQVTQMGQEVILRCVPISNHLYFYWYRQILGQKVEFLVSFYNNEISEKSEIFDDQFSVERPDGSNFTLKIRSTKLEDSAMYFCASSEDWNTEAFFGQGTRLTVV.

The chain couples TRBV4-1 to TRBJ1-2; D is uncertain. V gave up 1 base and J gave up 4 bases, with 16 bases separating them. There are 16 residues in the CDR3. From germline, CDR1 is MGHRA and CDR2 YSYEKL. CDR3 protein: CASSQGPGSRVYGYTF. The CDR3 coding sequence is TGCGCCAGCAGCCAAGGGCCCGGCAGTCGGGTCTATGGCTACACCTTC.

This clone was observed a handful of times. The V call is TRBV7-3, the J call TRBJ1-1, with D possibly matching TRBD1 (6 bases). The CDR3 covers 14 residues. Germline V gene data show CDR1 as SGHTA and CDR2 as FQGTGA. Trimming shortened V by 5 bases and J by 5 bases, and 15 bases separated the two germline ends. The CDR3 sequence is CASSLTGGATEAFF. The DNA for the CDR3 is TGTGCCAGCAGCCTTACCGGGGGGGCTACTGAAGCTTTCTTT.

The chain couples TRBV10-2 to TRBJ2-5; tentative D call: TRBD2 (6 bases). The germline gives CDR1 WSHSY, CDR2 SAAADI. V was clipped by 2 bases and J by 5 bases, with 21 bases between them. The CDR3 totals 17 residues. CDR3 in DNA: TGCGCCAGCAGTGAGATCCGCTGGGACGGGGGTGGGGAGACCCAGTACTTC. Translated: CASSEIRWDGGGETQYF.

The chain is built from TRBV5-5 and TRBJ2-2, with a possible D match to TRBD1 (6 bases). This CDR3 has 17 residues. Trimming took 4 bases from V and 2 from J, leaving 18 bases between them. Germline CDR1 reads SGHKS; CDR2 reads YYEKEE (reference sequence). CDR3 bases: TGTGCCAGCAGCCCGAGGCCGGGACATTCCAACACCGGGGAGCTGTTTTTT. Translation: CASSPRPGHSNTGELFF. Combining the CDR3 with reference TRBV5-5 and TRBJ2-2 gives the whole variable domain DAGVTQSPTHLIKTRGQQVTLRCSPISGHKSVSWYQQVLGQGPQFIFQYYEKEERGRGNFPDRFSARQFPNYSSELNVNALLLGDSALYLCASSPRPGHSNTGELFFGEGSRLTVL.

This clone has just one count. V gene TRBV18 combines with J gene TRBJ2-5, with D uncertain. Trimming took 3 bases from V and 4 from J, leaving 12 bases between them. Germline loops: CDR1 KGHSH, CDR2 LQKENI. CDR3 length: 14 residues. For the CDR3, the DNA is TGTGCCAGCTCACCCCCTGGTGGCGGAGAGACCCAGTACTTC. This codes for CASSPPGGGETQYF. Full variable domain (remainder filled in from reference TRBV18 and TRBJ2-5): NAGVMQNPRHLVRRRGQEARLRCSPMKGHSHVYWYRQLPEEGLKFMVYLQKENIIDESGMPKERFSAEFPKEGPSILRIQQVVRGDSAAYFCASSPPGGGETQYFGPGTRLLVL.

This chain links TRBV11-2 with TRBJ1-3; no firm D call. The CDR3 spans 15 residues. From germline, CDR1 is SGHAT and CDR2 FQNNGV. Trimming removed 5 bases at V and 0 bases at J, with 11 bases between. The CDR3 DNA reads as TGTGCCAGCAGCGAAACGTCGGGCTCTGGAAACACCATATATTTT. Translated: CASSETSGSGNTIYF.

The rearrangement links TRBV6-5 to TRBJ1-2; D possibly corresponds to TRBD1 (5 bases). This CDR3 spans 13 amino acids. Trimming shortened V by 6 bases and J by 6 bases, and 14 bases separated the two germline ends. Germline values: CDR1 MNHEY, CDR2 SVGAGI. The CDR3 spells CASSPVGPHGYTF. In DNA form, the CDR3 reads TGTGCCAGCAGCCCCGTGGGGCCTCATGGCTACACCTTC.

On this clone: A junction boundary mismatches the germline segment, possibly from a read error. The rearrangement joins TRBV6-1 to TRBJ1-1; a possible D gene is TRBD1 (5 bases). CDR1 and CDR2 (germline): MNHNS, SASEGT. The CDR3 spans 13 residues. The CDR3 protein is CAGSRVWDTEAFF. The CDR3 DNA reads TGTGCCGGCAGCAGGGTTTGGGACACTGAAGCTTTCTTT.

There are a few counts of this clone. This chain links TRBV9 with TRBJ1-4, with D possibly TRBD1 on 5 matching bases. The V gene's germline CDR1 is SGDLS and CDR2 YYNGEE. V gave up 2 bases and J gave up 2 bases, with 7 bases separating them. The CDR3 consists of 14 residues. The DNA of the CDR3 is TGTGCCAGCAGCGTCGGGGGGACTAATGAAAAACTGTTTTTT. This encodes CASSVGGTNEKLFF.

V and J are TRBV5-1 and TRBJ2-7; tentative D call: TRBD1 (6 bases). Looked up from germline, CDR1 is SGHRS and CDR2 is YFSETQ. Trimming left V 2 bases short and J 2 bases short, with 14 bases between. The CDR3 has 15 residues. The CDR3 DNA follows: TGCGCCAGCAGCTTTGGACAGTTCCAAACCTACGAGCAGTACTTC. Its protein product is CASSFGQFQTYEQYF. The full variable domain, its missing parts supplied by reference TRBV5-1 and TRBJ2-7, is KAGVTQTPRYLIKTRGQQVTLSCSPISGHRSVSWYQQTPGQGLQFLFEYFSETQRNKGNFPGRFSGRQFSNSRSEMNVSTLELGDSALYLCASSFGQFQTYEQYFGPGTRLTVT.

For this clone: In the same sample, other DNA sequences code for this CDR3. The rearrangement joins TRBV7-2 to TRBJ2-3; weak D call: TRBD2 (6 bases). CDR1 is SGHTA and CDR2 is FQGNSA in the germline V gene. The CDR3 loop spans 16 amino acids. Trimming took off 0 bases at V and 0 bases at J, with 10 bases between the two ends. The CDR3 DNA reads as TGTGCCAGCAGCTTAGCGGCGGGAACTAGCACAGATACGCAGTATTTT. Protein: CASSLAAGTSTDTQYF.

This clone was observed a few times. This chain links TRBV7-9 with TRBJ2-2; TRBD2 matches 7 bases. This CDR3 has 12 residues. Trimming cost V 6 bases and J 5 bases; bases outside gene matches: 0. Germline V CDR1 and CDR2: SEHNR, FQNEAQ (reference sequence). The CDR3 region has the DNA TGTGCCAGCAGGCGGGGGACCGGGGAGCTGTTTTTT. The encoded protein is CASRRGTGELFF. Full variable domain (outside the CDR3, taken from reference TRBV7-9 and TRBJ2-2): DTGVSQNPRHKITKRGQNVTFRCDPISEHNRLYWYRQTLGQGPEFLTYFQNEAQLEKSRLLSDRFSAERPKGSFSTLEIQRTEQGDSAMYLCASRRGTGELFFGEGSRLTVL.

CDR3 in amino acids: CASSLSGTGYQPQHF. DNA for the CDR3: TGTGCCAGCAGCTTATCCGGGACAGGGTATCAGCCCCAGCATTTT. This sequence joins TRBV7-9 and TRBJ1-5, with TRBD1 matching over 9 bases. The CDR3 is 15 residues long. In germline, CDR1 is SEHNR, CDR2 FQNEAQ (reference sequence). The trim removed 2 bases at V and 5 bases at J, leaving 4 bases unmatched.